Here is one TCR beta chain with its context. Its antigen remains unidentified. The data were taken from a study of blood T cells in healthy people across ages. Points from the study as a whole: Lack of knowledge of donor CMV status possibly confounded expanded clonotype changes.

V lost 4 bases to trimming and J lost 3 bases, with 19 bases between them. This CDR3 is 17 amino acids long. PCR was performed a second time for roughly 6 to 12 cycles using a sample-barcoded 5' primer and a J-beta primer mix. TCRdb itself ran the 5' RACE reads through MiXCR, one entry per CDR3 protein. Of 1,800,000 or so distinct CDR3 sequences in the sample, about two fifths are singletons; the top ten hold 23%. The chain links TRBV5-7 to TRBJ2-2, with D unclear. TRBV5-7 is given ORF status, its function remaining uncertain. The sequenced sample was blood. This clonotype originated in a human donor in good health. The CDR3 nucleotides are TGTGCCAGCAGCCACCCAAAGTTCCGATCATACACCGGGGAGCTGTTTTTT. This encodes CASSHPKFRSYTGELFF.